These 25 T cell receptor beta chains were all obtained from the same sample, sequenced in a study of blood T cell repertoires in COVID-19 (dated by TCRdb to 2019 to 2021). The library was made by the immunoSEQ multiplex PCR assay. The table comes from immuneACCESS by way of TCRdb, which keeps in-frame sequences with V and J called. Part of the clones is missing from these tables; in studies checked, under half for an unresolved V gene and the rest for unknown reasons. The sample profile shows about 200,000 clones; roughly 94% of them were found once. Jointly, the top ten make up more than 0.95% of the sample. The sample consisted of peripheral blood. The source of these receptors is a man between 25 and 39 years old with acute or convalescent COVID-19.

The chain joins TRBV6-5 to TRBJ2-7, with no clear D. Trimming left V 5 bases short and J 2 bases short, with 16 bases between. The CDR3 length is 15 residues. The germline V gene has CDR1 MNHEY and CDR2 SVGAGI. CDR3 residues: CASSNTDNPTYEQYF. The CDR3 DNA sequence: TGTGCCAGCAGTAACACCGACAACCCTACCTACGAGCAGTACTTC.

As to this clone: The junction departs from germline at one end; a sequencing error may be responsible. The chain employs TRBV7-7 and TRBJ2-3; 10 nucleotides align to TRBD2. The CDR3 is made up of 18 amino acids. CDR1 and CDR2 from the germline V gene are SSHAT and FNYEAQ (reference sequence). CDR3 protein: CASSRGASGSAGTDTQYF. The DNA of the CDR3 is TGTGCTAGCAGCCGGGGGGCTAGCGGGAGTGCGGGCACAGATACGCAGTATTTT. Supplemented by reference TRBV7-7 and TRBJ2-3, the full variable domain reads GAGVSQSPRYKVTKRGQDVTLRCDPISSHATLYWYQQALGQGPEFLTYFNYEAQPDKSGLPSDRFSAERPEGSISTLTIQRTEQRDSAMYRCASSRGASGSAGTDTQYFGPGTRLTVL.

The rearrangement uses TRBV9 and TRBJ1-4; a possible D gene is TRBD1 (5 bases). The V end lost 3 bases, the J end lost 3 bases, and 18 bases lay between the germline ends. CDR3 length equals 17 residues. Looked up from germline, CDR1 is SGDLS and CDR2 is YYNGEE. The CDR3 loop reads CASSARPRGVANEKLFF. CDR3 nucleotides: TGTGCCAGCAGCGCTCGGCCCCGGGGGGTAGCTAATGAAAAACTGTTTTTT.

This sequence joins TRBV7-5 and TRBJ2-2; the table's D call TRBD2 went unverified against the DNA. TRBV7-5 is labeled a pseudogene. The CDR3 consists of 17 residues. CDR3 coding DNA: TGTGCCAGAGATATCACCGGGGATAAGGCGAACACCGGGGAGCTGTTTTTT. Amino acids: CARDITGDKANTGELFF.

CDR3 DNA sequence: TGTGCCAGTAGTATGGGGCTCGAGTTCGCTTTCTTT. Amino acid sequence: CASSMGLEFAFF. This chain links TRBV19 with TRBJ1-1; a possible D gene is TRBD1 (5 bases). V was pared by 3 bases and J by 11 bases, with 13 bases between. CDR3 size: 12 residues. Germline V gene lookup returns CDR1 LNHDA and CDR2 SQIVND (reference sequence). The full variable domain, with the rest looked up from reference TRBV19 and TRBJ1-1, is DGGITQSPKYLFRKEGQNVTLSCEQNLNHDAMYWYRQDPGQGLRLIYYSQIVNDFQKGDIAEGYSVSREKKESFPLTVTSAQKNPTAFYLCASSMGLEFAFFGQGTRLTVV.

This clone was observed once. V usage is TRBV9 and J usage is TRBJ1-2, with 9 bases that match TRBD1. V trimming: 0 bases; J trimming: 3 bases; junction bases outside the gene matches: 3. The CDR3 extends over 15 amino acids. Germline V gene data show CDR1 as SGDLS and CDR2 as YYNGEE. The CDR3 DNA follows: TGTGCCAGCAGCGTAGAGGGACAGGGATACTATGGCTACACCTTC. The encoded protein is CASSVEGQGYYGYTF.

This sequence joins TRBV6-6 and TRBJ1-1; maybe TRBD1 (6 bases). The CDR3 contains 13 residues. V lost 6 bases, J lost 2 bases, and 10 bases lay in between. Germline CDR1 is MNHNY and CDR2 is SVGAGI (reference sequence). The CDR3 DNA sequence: TGTGCCAGCAGAGACAGGCTTAACACTGAAGCTTTCTTT. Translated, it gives CASRDRLNTEAFF.

CDR3 region: CATSETGQGANEQFF. The CDR3 nucleotides read TGTGCCACCAGTGAGACGGGACAGGGTGCAAATGAGCAGTTCTTC. This chain uses TRBV24-1 with TRBJ2-1; 9 bases are a match to TRBD1. This CDR3 has 15 residues. V lost 4 bases to trimming and J lost 7 bases; unmatched junction nucleotides: 7. Germline loops: CDR1 KGHDR, CDR2 SFDVKD.

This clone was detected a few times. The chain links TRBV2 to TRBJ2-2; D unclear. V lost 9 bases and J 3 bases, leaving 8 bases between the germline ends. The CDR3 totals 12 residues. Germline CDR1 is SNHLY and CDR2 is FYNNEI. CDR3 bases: TGTGCCAGTAACCCAGACACCGGGGAGCTGTTTTTT. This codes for CASNPDTGELFF.

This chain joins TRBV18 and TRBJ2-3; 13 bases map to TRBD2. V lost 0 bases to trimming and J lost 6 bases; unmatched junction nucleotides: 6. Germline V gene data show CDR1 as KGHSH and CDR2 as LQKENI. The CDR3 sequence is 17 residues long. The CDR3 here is CASSPPGTSGNADTQYF. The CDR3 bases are TGTGCCAGCTCACCACCCGGGACTAGCGGGAATGCGGATACGCAGTATTTT. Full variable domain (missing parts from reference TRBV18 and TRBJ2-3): NAGVMQNPRHLVRRRGQEARLRCSPMKGHSHVYWYRQLPEEGLKFMVYLQKENIIDESGMPKERFSAEFPKEGPSILRIQQVVRGDSAAYFCASSPPGTSGNADTQYFGPGTRLTVL.

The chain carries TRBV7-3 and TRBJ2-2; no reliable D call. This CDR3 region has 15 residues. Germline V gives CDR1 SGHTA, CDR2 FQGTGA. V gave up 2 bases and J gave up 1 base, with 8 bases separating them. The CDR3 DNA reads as TGTGCCAGCAGCTTATCATCAGGGAACACCGGGGAGCTGTTTTTT. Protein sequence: CASSLSSGNTGELFF.

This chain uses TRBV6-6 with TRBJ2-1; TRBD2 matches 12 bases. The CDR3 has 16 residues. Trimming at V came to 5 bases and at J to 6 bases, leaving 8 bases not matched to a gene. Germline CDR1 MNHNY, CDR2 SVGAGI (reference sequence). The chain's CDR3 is CASSLLAGGGGNEQFF. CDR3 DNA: TGTGCCAGCAGTCTACTAGCGGGAGGCGGGGGCAATGAGCAGTTCTTC.

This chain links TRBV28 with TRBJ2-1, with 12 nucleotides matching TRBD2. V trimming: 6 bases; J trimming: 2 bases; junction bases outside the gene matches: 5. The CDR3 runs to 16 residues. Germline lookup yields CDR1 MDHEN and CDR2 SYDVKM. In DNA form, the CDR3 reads TGTGCCAGCAGCAATCTAGCGGGAGGGCCCTACAATGAGCAGTTCTTC. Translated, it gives CASSNLAGGPYNEQFF.

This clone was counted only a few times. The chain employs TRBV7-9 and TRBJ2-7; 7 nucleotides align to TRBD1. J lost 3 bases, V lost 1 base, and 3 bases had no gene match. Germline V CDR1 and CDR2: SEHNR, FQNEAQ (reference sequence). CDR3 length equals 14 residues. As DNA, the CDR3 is TGTGCCAGCAGCTTAGAGGGGGCCTTCTACGAGCAGTACTTC. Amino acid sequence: CASSLEGAFYEQYF.

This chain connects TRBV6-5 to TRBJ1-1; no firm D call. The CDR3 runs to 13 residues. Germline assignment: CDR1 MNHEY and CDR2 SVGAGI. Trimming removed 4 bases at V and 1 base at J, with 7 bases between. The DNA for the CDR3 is TGTGCCAGCAGTTTGGGCAGGAACACTGAAGCTTTCTTT. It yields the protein CASSLGRNTEAFF.

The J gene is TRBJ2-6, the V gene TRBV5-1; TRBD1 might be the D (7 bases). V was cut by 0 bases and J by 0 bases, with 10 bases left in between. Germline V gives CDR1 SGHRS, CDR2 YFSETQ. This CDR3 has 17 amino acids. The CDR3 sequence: CASSLAQGGSGANVLTF. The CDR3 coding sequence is TGCGCCAGCAGCTTGGCCCAGGGGGGCTCTGGGGCCAACGTCCTGACTTTC. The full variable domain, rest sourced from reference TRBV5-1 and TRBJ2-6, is KAGVTQTPRYLIKTRGQQVTLSCSPISGHRSVSWYQQTPGQGLQFLFEYFSETQRNKGNFPGRFSGRQFSNSRSEMNVSTLELGDSALYLCASSLAQGGSGANVLTFGAGSRLTVL.

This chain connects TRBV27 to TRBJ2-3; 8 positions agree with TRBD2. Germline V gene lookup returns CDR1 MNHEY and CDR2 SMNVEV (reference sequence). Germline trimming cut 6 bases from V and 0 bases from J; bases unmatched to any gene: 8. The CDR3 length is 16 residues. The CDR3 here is CASRTISGTSTDTQYF. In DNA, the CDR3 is TGTGCCAGCAGGACGATTAGCGGGACTAGCACAGATACGCAGTATTTT.

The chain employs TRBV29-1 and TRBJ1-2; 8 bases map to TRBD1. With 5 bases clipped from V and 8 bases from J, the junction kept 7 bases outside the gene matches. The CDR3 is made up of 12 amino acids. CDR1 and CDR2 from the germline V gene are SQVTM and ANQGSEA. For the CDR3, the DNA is TGCAGCGTTATAGGGACAGGCTCCGGCTACACCTTC. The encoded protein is CSVIGTGSGYTF.

The CDR3 loop reads CASSLPPIGEVNTGELFF. CDR3 in DNA: TGCGCCAGCAGCCTCCCTCCGATAGGGGAAGTGAACACCGGGGAGCTGTTTTTT. V usage is TRBV4-1 and J usage is TRBJ2-2, with D perhaps TRBD1 (5 bases). Trimming removed 4 bases at V and 1 base at J, with 19 bases between. The germline V gene encodes CDR1 MGHRA and CDR2 YSYEKL. The CDR3 is made up of 18 amino acids.

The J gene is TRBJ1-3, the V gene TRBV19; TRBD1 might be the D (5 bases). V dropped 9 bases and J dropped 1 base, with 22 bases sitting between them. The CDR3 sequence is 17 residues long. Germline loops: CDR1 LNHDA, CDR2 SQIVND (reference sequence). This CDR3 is CASALFPGVGSGNTIYF. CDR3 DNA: TGTGCCAGCGCCCTCTTCCCGGGGGTAGGGTCTGGAAACACCATATATTTT.

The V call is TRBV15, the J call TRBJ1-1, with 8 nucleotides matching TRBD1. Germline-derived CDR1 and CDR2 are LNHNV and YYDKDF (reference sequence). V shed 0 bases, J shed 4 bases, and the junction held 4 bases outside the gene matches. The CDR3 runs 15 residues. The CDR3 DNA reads TGTGCCACCAGCAGAGACCAGGGGGCGGTCACTGAAGCTTTCTTT. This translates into CATSRDQGAVTEAFF.

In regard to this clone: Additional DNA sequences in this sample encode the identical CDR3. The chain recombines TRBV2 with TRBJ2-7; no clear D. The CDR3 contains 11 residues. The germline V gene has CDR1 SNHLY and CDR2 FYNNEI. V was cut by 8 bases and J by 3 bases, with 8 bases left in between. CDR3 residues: CASSTGYEQYF. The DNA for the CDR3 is TGTGCCAGCTCTACGGGCTACGAGCAGTACTTC.

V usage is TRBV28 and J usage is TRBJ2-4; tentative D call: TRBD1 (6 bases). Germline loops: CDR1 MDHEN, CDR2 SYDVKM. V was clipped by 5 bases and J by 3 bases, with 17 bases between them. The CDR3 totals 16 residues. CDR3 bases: TGTGCCAGCAGTCCTCGGACAGAAACGTTCAAAAACATTCAGTACTTC. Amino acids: CASSPRTETFKNIQYF.

The CDR3 loop is CASSRQGVGYEQYF. The CDR3 DNA reads TGTGCCAGCAGCCGACAGGGGGTCGGCTACGAGCAGTACTTC. The chain has TRBV6-5 and TRBJ2-7, with 9 bases lining up with TRBD1. Germline V gene data show CDR1 as MNHEY and CDR2 as SVGAGI. CDR3 length: 14 amino acids. Germline trimming cut 6 bases from V and 3 bases from J; bases unmatched to any gene: 6.

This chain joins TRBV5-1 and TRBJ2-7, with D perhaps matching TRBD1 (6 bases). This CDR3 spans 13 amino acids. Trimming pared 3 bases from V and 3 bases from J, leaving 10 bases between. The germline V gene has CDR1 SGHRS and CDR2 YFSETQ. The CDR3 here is CASSSDSFYEQYF. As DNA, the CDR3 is TGCGCCAGCAGCTCGGACAGCTTCTACGAGCAGTACTTC.